The 21 T cell receptor beta chains in this list originate from one sample, sequenced in a study of blood T cell repertoires in COVID-19 (TCRdb year 2020). The method was the immunoSEQ multiplex PCR assay. TCRdb took this table from immuneACCESS and kept in-frame rearrangements with V and J called. Such tables lack part of the clones; where checked against another copy, unresolved V genes explain under half of the gap, and the rest is unexplained. This sample has about 440,000 clones in its table, and roughly 91% of those were observed once. 0.6% to 0.7% of the sample goes to the ten largest clones. The sample comprised PBMCs or T cells enriched from blood (not recorded which). These receptors all come from a man aged 18 to 30 who had recovered from COVID-19.

The chain links TRBV5-1 to TRBJ1-2; TRBD1 aligns across 8 bases. The CDR3 is 15 residues long. Germline V gives CDR1 SGHRS, CDR2 YFSETQ. Trimming cost V 0 bases and J 6 bases; bases outside gene matches: 7. The CDR3: CASSLASQGADGYTF. CDR3 nucleotide sequence: TGCGCCAGCAGCTTGGCAAGTCAGGGGGCTGATGGCTACACCTTC. Full variable domain (missing parts from reference TRBV5-1 and TRBJ1-2): KAGVTQTPRYLIKTRGQQVTLSCSPISGHRSVSWYQQTPGQGLQFLFEYFSETQRNKGNFPGRFSGRQFSNSRSEMNVSTLELGDSALYLCASSLASQGADGYTFGSGTRLTVV.

The gene calls are TRBV5-1 and TRBJ1-2; TRBD1 agrees at 7 bases. Germline lookup yields CDR1 SGHRS and CDR2 YFSETQ. The J segment lost 4 bases and the V segment lost 0 bases, leaving 12 bases of the junction unmatched. The CDR3 has 17 residues. Here the CDR3 reads CASSLVGQAPLGYGYTF. Here the CDR3 DNA reads TGCGCCAGCAGCTTGGTAGGACAGGCACCTTTGGGCTATGGCTACACCTTC. Combining the CDR3 with reference TRBV5-1 and TRBJ1-2 gives the whole variable domain KAGVTQTPRYLIKTRGQQVTLSCSPISGHRSVSWYQQTPGQGLQFLFEYFSETQRNKGNFPGRFSGRQFSNSRSEMNVSTLELGDSALYLCASSLVGQAPLGYGYTFGSGTRLTVV.

The chain recombines TRBV20-1 with TRBJ2-7; D call uncertain. V was clipped by 0 bases and J by 7 bases, with 4 bases between them. Germline V lookup: CDR1 DFQATT, CDR2 SNEGSKA (reference sequence). This CDR3 contains 10 residues. CDR3 region: CSARDREQYF. The CDR3 bases are TGCAGTGCTAGAGATCGGGAGCAGTACTTC.

The gene calls are TRBV5-1 and TRBJ1-2; the D is unclear. The V end lost 5 bases, the J end lost 7 bases, and 18 bases lay between the germline ends. The germline CDR1 and CDR2 sequences are SGHRS and YFSETQ. The CDR3 length is 14 residues. CDR3 loop: CASRMGSGSRGYTF. CDR3 bases: TGCGCCAGCAGGATGGGCTCGGGGTCGCGTGGCTACACCTTC.

The V and J genes are TRBV2 and TRBJ2-1; TRBD1 might be the D (7 bases). This CDR3 spans 14 amino acids. Germline values: CDR1 SNHLY, CDR2 FYNNEI. The V and J ends lost 6 bases and 8 bases respectively, with 17 bases between them. The CDR3 region has the DNA TGTGCCAGCAGCCCCCAGGGGGGAGGACATGAGCAGTTCTTC. Translation: CASSPQGGGHEQFF.

V is TRBV5-5 and J is TRBJ2-7, with 11 bases that match TRBD1. From germline, CDR1 is SGHKS and CDR2 YYEKEE (reference sequence). This CDR3 region has 15 residues. The trim removed 2 bases at V and 0 bases at J, leaving 1 base unmatched. CDR3 in amino acids: CASSFGQGASYEQYF. The CDR3 DNA is TGTGCCAGCAGCTTTGGACAGGGGGCCTCCTACGAGCAGTACTTC.

This chain links TRBV5-4 with TRBJ2-7, with D maybe TRBD2 (5 bases). This CDR3 is 14 amino acids long. The germline CDR1 and CDR2 sequences are SGHNT and YYREEE (reference sequence). V lost 0 bases and J lost 0, with 7 bases in between. The CDR3 region has the DNA TGTGCCAGCAGCTTGGCGGGATACTCCTACGAGCAGTACTTC. Amino acids: CASSLAGYSYEQYF. The full variable domain, completed using reference TRBV5-4 and TRBJ2-7, is ETGVTQSPTHLIKTRGQQVTLRCSSQSGHNTVSWYQQALGQGPQFIFQYYREEENGRGNFPPRFSGLQFPNYSSELNVNALELDDSALYLCASSLAGYSYEQYFGPGTRLTVT.

The CDR3 DNA reads TGTGCCAGCAGTCCGGGACAGCGCCTCAATCAGCCCCAGCATTTT. Protein: CASSPGQRLNQPQHF. The V gene is TRBV2, the J gene TRBJ1-5; 7 positions agree with TRBD1. The germline gives CDR1 SNHLY, CDR2 FYNNEI. There are 15 residues in the CDR3. V lost 5 bases and J lost 3; bases outside the gene matches: 7.

CDR3 loop: CASSLGTGLSNQPQHF. In DNA, the CDR3 is TGTGCCAGCAGTTTAGGGACAGGGTTGAGCAATCAGCCCCAGCATTTT. The V call is TRBV28, the J call TRBJ1-5; 9 nucleotides line up with TRBD1. V lost 2 bases, J lost 1 base, and 3 bases stayed unmatched. Germline CDR1 MDHEN, CDR2 SYDVKM. This CDR3 has 16 residues.

The chain uses TRBV7-9 and TRBJ1-1; maybe TRBD1 (6 bases). V shed 5 bases and J shed 3 bases, with 16 bases lying between them. The germline V gene encodes CDR1 SEHNR and CDR2 FQNEAQ (reference sequence). The CDR3 sequence is 15 residues long. The CDR3 DNA is TGTGCCAGCAGCCCACGGGGGGGCGCGCACACTGAAGCTTTCTTT. Translating it yields CASSPRGGAHTEAFF.

This clone was found once. The chain carries TRBV6-1 and TRBJ1-1; 10 nucleotides line up with TRBD1. The CDR3 sequence is 14 residues long. The trim removed 2 bases at V and 5 bases at J, leaving 2 bases unmatched. Germline assignment: CDR1 MNHNS and CDR2 SASEGT. CDR3 residues: CASSERDRGTEAFF. The CDR3 region has the DNA TGTGCCAGCAGTGAAAGGGACAGGGGTACTGAAGCTTTCTTT.

This chain connects TRBV5-6 to TRBJ2-2, with 11 bases lining up with TRBD2. This CDR3 region has 16 residues. V lost 4 bases to trimming and J lost 7 bases; unmatched junction nucleotides: 9. Germline loops: CDR1 SGHDT, CDR2 YYEEEE. The CDR3 DNA follows: TGTGCCAGCAGCCTACTAGCGGGAGTCACCGACGGGGAGCTGTTTTTT. Encoded protein: CASSLLAGVTDGELFF.

V usage is TRBV29-1 and J usage is TRBJ1-4; D remains unclear. This CDR3 has 16 amino acids. CDR1 SQVTM and CDR2 ANQGSEA come from the germline V gene. The V end was cut by 3 bases, the J end by 7 bases, with 21 bases between. The CDR3 sequence is CSVDASRGGWGEKLFF. The DNA for the CDR3 is TGCAGCGTTGATGCGTCCCGGGGAGGGTGGGGTGAAAAACTGTTTTTT.

The CDR3 is CASSLNRISGNTIYF. CDR3 nucleotides: TGCGCCAGCAGCTTGAACAGGATCTCTGGAAACACCATATATTTT. The rearrangement links TRBV5-1 to TRBJ1-3; perhaps TRBD1 as D (5 bases). Trimming took 1 base from V and 0 from J, leaving 8 bases between them. Germline values: CDR1 SGHRS, CDR2 YFSETQ. This CDR3 comprises 15 residues.

This clone showed up just once. This chain connects TRBV12-5 to TRBJ1-5, with 10 bases lining up with TRBD1. The V and J ends lost 7 bases and 4 bases, in that order; junction bases with no gene match: 10. The germline V gene encodes CDR1 LGHNT and CDR2 FRNRAP. The CDR3 consists of 16 residues. The CDR3 DNA sequence: TGTGCTAGTGACCACGGGACAGGGGAGGGGAATCAGCCCCAGCATTTT. Amino acid sequence: CASDHGTGEGNQPQHF. Combining the CDR3 with reference TRBV12-5 and TRBJ1-5 gives the whole variable domain DARVTQTPRHKVTEMGQEVTMRCQPILGHNTVFWYRQTMMQGLELLAYFRNRAPLDDSGMPKDRFSAEMPDATLATLKIQPSEPRDSAVYFCASDHGTGEGNQPQHFGDGTRLSIL.

The chain combines TRBV6-2 or TRBV6-3 with TRBJ2-7; perhaps TRBD2 as D (5 bases). Germline V gene lookup returns CDR1 MNHEY and CDR2 SVGEGT. Trimming removed 6 bases from V and 3 bases from J, with 15 bases in between. CDR3 length: 14 residues. The CDR3: CASSLSGERYEQYF. In DNA, the CDR3 is TGTGCCAGCAGCTTATCTGGGGAGCGCTACGAGCAGTACTTC.

The V gene is TRBV7-2, the J gene TRBJ1-5; TRBD1 aligns across 7 bases. Trimming cost V 5 bases and J 3 bases; bases outside gene matches: 4. The germline V gene has CDR1 SGHTA and CDR2 FQGNSA. CDR3 length equals 14 residues. CDR3 protein: CASSLQGYNQPQHF. The CDR3 nucleotides are TGTGCCAGCAGCCTACAGGGGTACAATCAGCCCCAGCATTTT.

The V call is TRBV20-1, the J call TRBJ2-7; a weak D match, TRBD2 (7 bases). The CDR3 covers 14 residues. The V gene lost 3 bases and the J gene lost 5 bases, with 17 bases spanning the gap. Per the germline V gene, CDR1 is DFQATT and CDR2 is SNEGSKA (reference sequence). The CDR3 is CSASSTQGGDEQYF. CDR3 nucleotide sequence: TGCAGTGCTAGTTCGACACAGGGAGGGGACGAGCAGTACTTC.

V gene TRBV9 combines with J gene TRBJ2-7; 7 positions match TRBD2. Germline values: CDR1 SGDLS, CDR2 YYNGEE. The CDR3 sequence is 14 residues long. After removal of 3 bases from V and 3 bases from J, the junction contained 6 bases not matched to a gene. Here the CDR3 reads CASSGAGLHYEQYF. The CDR3 bases are TGTGCCAGCAGCGGCGCGGGACTACACTACGAGCAGTACTTC.

The chain has TRBV11-3 and TRBJ2-3, with D perhaps TRBD1 (6 bases). The V end lost 3 bases, the J end lost 2 bases, and 12 bases lay between the germline ends. CDR1 and CDR2 (germline): SGHNT, YENEEA. This CDR3 comprises 15 residues. CDR3 sequence: CASSFSGTPTDTQYF. The CDR3, as DNA: TGTGCCAGCAGCTTCTCTGGGACACCCACAGATACGCAGTATTTT.

This clone was recorded only once. The V gene is TRBV5-4, the J gene TRBJ1-1; TRBD1 aligns across 7 bases. Germline CDR1 SGHNT, CDR2 YYREEE (reference sequence). V was pared by 2 bases and J by 1 base, with 8 bases of the junction left unmatched. The CDR3 is 16 amino acids. CDR3 amino acids: CASSFPLGGRNTEAFF. In nucleotides, the CDR3 is TGTGCCAGCAGCTTCCCCCTAGGGGGCAGGAACACTGAAGCTTTCTTT. Combining the CDR3 with reference TRBV5-4 and TRBJ1-1 gives the whole variable domain ETGVTQSPTHLIKTRGQQVTLRCSSQSGHNTVSWYQQALGQGPQFIFQYYREEENGRGNFPPRFSGLQFPNYSSELNVNALELDDSALYLCASSFPLGGRNTEAFFGQGTRLTVV.